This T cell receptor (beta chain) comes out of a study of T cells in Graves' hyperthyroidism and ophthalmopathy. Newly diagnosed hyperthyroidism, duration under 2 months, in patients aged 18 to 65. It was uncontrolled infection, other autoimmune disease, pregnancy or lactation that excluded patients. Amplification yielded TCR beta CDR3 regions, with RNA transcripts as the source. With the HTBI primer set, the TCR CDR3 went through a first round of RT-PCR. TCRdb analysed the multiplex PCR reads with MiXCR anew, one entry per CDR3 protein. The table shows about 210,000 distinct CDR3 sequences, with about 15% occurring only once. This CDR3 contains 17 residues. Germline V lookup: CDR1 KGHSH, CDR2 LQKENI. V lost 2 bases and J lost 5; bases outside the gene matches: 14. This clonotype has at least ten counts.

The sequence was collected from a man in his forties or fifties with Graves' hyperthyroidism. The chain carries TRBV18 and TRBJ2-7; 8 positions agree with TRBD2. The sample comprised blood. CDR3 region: CASSPSLQRETWDEQYF. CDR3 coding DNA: TGTGCCAGCTCACCAAGTTTACAGCGGGAGACTTGGGACGAGCAGTACTTC.